Presented here are 3 T cell receptor beta chains from one specimen sequenced in a study of shared clonotypes between healthy human individuals. Profiled with immunoSEQ multiplex PCR; TCRdb holds only in-frame clones, not every one. The table has 1,400,000 or so clones, 98% seen once; the top ten hold approximately 0.38%. The sample consisted of naive CD4+ T cells sorted from blood. Subset: CD45RA+ positively selected. Every receptor here comes from a young man in good health.

This chain links TRBV7-8 with TRBJ1-4; a possible D gene is TRBD1 (6 bases). This CDR3 region has 14 residues. The V gene's germline CDR1 is SGHVS and CDR2 FQNEAQ. The V end was cut by 3 bases, the J end by 8 bases, with 13 bases between. The CDR3 is CASSFSGVEEKLFF. The CDR3 DNA is TGTGCCAGCAGCTTCTCAGGGGTGGAAGAAAAACTGTTTTTT.

The rearrangement links TRBV28 to TRBJ1-5, with TRBD1 matching over 7 bases. The CDR3 is 17 residues long. V dropped 7 bases and J dropped 0; count of bases not matched to a gene: 12. CDR1 is MDHEN, CDR2 SYDVKM, per germline. In DNA form, the CDR3 reads TGTGCCAGCACCCGCATCGACAGGGAGTATAGCAATCAGCCCCAGCATTTT. Residues: CASTRIDREYSNQPQHF.

The chain carries TRBV9 and TRBJ2-5, with 9 bases that match TRBD1. V was pared by 4 bases and J by 5 bases, with 21 bases of the junction left unmatched. CDR3 size: 19 residues. CDR1 is SGDLS and CDR2 is YYNGEE in the germline V gene. The CDR3 protein is CASSSSTPRDRDRVETQYF. CDR3 sequence (DNA): TGTGCCAGCAGCTCCTCAACCCCCAGGGACAGGGATAGGGTGGAGACCCAGTACTTC.